The TCR beta chain described here comes from a study of cytomegalovirus exposure and HLA in healthy donors. The primer mix had 60 Vbeta and 13 Jbeta primers. Libraries were prepared by immunoSEQ multiplex PCR; TCRdb keeps only in-frame clonotypes and omits some of them. The table lists about 89,000 clones, more than 55% of them singletons. General observations from the study: Accurate HLA-A and HLA-B prediction from TCR beta sequences was reported for most subjects. The authors confirmed in vitro that a few CMV-associated chains were specific for CMV antigens.

To note about this clone: Its antigen is currently unknown.

The TCR sequence derives from a human donor in good health. The specimen was PBMCs.

The CDR3 protein is CASTTPGQGDYGYTF. CDR3 sequence (DNA): TGTGCCAGTACCACCCCGGGACAGGGGGACTATGGCTACACCTTC. The rearrangement links TRBV19 to TRBJ1-2, with TRBD1 matching over 11 bases. The CDR3 is made up of 15 amino acids. V trimming: 7 bases; J trimming: 3 bases; junction bases outside the gene matches: 7. The germline gives CDR1 LNHDA, CDR2 SQIVND (reference sequence).